This T cell receptor (beta chain) was profiled in a study of beta chain features in type 1 diabetes. Study observations and caveats: The study found that naive, central memory and Treg TCRB repertoires appeared more similar in patients than in healthy donors. Type 1 diabetes patients had moderately but significantly shorter TCRB CDR3s in all four CD4+ subsets.

CDR1 is GTSNPN and CDR2 is SVGIG in the germline V gene (reference sequence). The CDR3 length is 14 residues. Trimming cost V 5 bases and J 5 bases, with 16 bases left between them. Notes on this clone: The antigen is unknown.

Expressed TCRB transcripts were sequenced because the entire RNA isolate underwent reverse transcription. Method: immunoSEQ multiplex PCR; TCRdb's copy keeps in-frame clones and lacks some. The sample consists of under 850,000 clones, around 15% of them appearing once. The chain couples TRBV30 to TRBJ2-1; possibly TRBD1 for D (6 bases). This TCR came from a man aged 18-30 years with type 1 diabetes. The sequencing sample was made of naive CD4+ T cells from blood. The CDR3 is CAWSRGSFDNEQFF. CDR3 nucleotide sequence: TGTGCCTGGTCCAGGGGTAGCTTCGACAATGAGCAGTTCTTC.